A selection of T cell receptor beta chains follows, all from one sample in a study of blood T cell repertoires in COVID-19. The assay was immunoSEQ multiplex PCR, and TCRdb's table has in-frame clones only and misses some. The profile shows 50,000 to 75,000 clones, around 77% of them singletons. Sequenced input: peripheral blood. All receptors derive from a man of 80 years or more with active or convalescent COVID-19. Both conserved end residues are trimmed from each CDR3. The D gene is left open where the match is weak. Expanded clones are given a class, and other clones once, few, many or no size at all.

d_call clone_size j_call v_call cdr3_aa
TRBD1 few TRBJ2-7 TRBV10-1 ASSESPDRIFEQY
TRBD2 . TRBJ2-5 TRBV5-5 ASSLATREGRGQETQY
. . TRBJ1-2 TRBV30 AWSSRGSYYGYT
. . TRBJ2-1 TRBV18 ASSPPGVSGNEQF
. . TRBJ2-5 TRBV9 ASSARDYQETQY
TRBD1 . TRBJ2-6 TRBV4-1 ASSSGGAGGANVLT
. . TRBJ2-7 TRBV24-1 ATSDSGSVDPYEQY
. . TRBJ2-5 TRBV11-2 AGTSRPQETQY
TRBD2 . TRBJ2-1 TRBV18 ASLASGRGNEQF
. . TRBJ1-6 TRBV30 ASTWGHDSPLH
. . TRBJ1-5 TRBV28 ASRLGLNRGNQPQH
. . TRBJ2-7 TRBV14 ASSQALSRLLWEQY
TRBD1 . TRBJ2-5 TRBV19 ASSAPGTGREETQY
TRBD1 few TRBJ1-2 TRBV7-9 ASSDQGTGYNGYT
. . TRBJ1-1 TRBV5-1 ARSGWGGNTEAF
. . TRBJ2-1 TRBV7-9 ASSLQLDNEQF
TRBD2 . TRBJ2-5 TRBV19 ASSTGEGGTQY
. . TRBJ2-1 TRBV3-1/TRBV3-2 ASSRDEAREQF
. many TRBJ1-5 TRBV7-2 ASSLKGLGQPQH
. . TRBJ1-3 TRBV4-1 ASSRGERSPGNTIY
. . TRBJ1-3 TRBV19 ATQDLSSGNTIY
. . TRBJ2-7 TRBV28 ASTKQTGSYEQY
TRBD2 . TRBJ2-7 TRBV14 ASSPRSGIGSYEQY
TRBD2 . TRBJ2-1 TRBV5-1 ASNGGREYNEQF